This is a list of T cell receptor beta chains from one sample in a study of cytomegalovirus exposure and HLA in healthy donors. Sequencing used immunoSEQ multiplex PCR; TCRdb keeps in-frame clones, though not all of them. The sample lists 90,000 to 120,000 clones, around 76% occurring once. The sample comprised PBMCs. The receptors come from a man younger than 35 in good health and CMV-seronegative. Both conserved end residues are part of each CDR3. The D gene is left open where the match is weak. Rows may omit the clone size; those that give it use once, few, many or a size class.

d_call	v_call	j_call	clone_size	cdr3_nt	cdr3_aa
TRBD2	TRBV4-3	TRBJ2-7	few	TGCGCCAGCAGCCAAGGGAGCAGCCGGGGGGGCCTCCACGAGCAGTACTTC	CASSQGSSRGGLHEQYF
.	TRBV6-5	TRBJ1-5	.	TGTGCCAGCAAGGTCTCCAGGGTGAATCAGCCCCAGCATTTT	CASKVSRVNQPQHF
.	TRBV6-6	TRBJ1-3	.	TGTGCCAGCTATAACCGACGGGAGAACACCATATATTTT	CASYNRRENTIYF
.	TRBV10-3	TRBJ1-2	.	TGTGCCATCAGTGAGTCGGGCAGGCCCCTTGGAGGCTACACCTTC	CAISESGRPLGGYTF
.	TRBV7-8	TRBJ2-3	.	TGTGCCAGCAGCTTAGGTGACTCTAGAGATACGCAGTATTTT	CASSLGDSRDTQYF
TRBD1	TRBV7-9	TRBJ1-5	.	TGTGCCAGCAGCCGGGACAGGGGGCATAGCAATCAGCCCCAGCATTTT	CASSRDRGHSNQPQHF
TRBD1	TRBV9	TRBJ2-6	.	TGTGCCAGCAGCTCTAGGGGCAGGGGGCCTGGGGCCAACGTCCTGACTTTC	CASSSRGRGPGANVLTF
.	TRBV4-3	TRBJ2-3	.	TGCGCCAGCAGCCAAGAACGGGGGGCGTCGGATACGCAGTATTTT	CASSQERGASDTQYF
.	TRBV6-5	TRBJ1-3	.	TGTGCCAGCAGTTACATATCCTCCTCTGGAAACACCATATATTTT	CASSYISSSGNTIYF
.	TRBV6-5	TRBJ2-1	.	TGTGCCAGCGCAGGGTCAGACGGGCAGTTCTTC	CASAGSDGQFF
.	TRBV6-1	TRBJ1-4	.	TGTGCCAGCAGTGAACAGAGAGGGTCGGAAAAACTGTTTTTT	CASSEQRGSEKLFF
.	TRBV19	TRBJ2-2	.	TGTGCCAGTAGTATGGGCACCTCGAACACCGGGGAGCTGTTTTTT	CASSMGTSNTGELFF
.	TRBV11-3	TRBJ2-7	.	TGTGCCAGCAGCCCACCCGATAGAAGCTCCTACGAGCAGTACTTC	CASSPPDRSSYEQYF
.	TRBV27	TRBJ1-6	.	TGTGCCAGCAGAATCCGGGGTATGACACCCCTCCACTTT	CASRIRGMTPLHF
.	TRBV7-8	TRBJ2-5	.	TGTGCCAGCAGCCCCAACCAGGGAGAGACCCAGTACTTC	CASSPNQGETQYF
.	TRBV6-6	TRBJ2-2	.	TGTGCCAGCAGTTACCTGGACAGCCGGAACACCGGGGAGCTGTTTTTT	CASSYLDSRNTGELFF
TRBD2	TRBV6-1	TRBJ2-1	.	TGTGCCAGCGGGACTAGCGGGGGGGCAGATGAGCAGTTCTTC	CASGTSGGADEQFF
.	TRBV20-1	TRBJ1-1	.	TGCAGTGCTAAACAGGTAGGAGCTTTCTTT	CSAKQVGAFF
.	TRBV15	TRBJ2-1	few	TGTGCCACCAGCAGATCCGGCCTCGGGGGCAATGAGCAGTTCTTC	CATSRSGLGGNEQFF
.	TRBV30	TRBJ2-7	.	TGTGCCTGGAGTGCTACGGGGTTC	CAWSATGF
TRBD1	TRBV5-1	TRBJ2-3	.	TGCGCCAGCAGCCCCGACAGGGTTGGCACAGATACGCAGTATTTT	CASSPDRVGTDTQYF
TRBD2	TRBV7-2	TRBJ2-5	once	TGTGCCAGCAGCCCAGGACTAGCGCTCCGGGAGACCCAGTACTTC	CASSPGLALRETQYF